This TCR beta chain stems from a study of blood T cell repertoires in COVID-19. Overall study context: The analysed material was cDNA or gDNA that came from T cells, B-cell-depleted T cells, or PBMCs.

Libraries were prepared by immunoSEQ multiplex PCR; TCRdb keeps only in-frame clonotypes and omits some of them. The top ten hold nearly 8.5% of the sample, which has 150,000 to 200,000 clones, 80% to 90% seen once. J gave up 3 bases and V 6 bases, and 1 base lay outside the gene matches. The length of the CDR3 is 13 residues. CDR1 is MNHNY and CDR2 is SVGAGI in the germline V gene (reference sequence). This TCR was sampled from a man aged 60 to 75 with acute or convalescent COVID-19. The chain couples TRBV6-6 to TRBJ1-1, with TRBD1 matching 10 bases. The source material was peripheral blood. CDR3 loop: CASRGQGDTEAFF. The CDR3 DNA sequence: TGTGCCAGCAGAGGACAGGGGGACACTGAAGCTTTCTTT.